A selection of T cell receptor beta chains follows, all from one sample in a study of T cells in Graves' hyperthyroidism and ophthalmopathy. MiXCR was run by TCRdb on the multiplex PCR reads, yielding one entry per CDR3 protein. The sample contains roughly 550,000 distinct CDR3 sequences, 16% of which appear only once. The sample consisted of blood. All receptors derive from a woman aged 30 to 39 with Graves' ophthalmopathy. Each CDR3 is given without its conserved first and last residue.

>TRBV11-3
ASSLTSGTGDTQY
>TRBV6-1
ASSPGHMNTGELF
>TRBV20-1
SASLGLAGEETQY
>TRBV12-3/TRBV12-4
ASRSRGPNTGELF
>TRBV6-1
ASRGTDRNRPGELF
>TRBV28
ASSIPLTDPTEAF
>TRBV15
ATRETSGSLNTGELF
>TRBV6-2/TRBV6-3
ASETRGRGQPQH
>TRBV30
AWDLAGEDEQF
>TRBV19
ASSMGTVRETQY
>TRBV20-1
SAKRGPQPQH
>TRBV28
ASSPGQGRPPLH
>TRBV27
ASSLSLAGGVNTQY
>TRBV3-1
ASSHSGSLAYEQY
>TRBV7-9
ASSSLTGIKAF
>TRBV28
ASSPGPPSSYNSPLH
>TRBV7-2
ASSPGTSIHEQY
>TRBV29-1
SVDGPQETQY
>TRBV7-2
ASSLGQGHQPQH
>TRBV20-1
SASRAGGPNEQF
>TRBV5-1
ASSLEGDIYEQY
>TRBV4-1
ASSERQAPDTQY
>TRBV25-1
ASSDGPPPTQY
>TRBV28
AVTTSGDHEQY
>TRBV6-5
ASSYPRTGKGNTDTQY
>TRBV2
AGRPGTGGAYEQY
>TRBV28
ASSLSIDDTQY
>TRBV27
ASNKVVSNNEQF
>TRBV20-1
SARQPDRSSYEQY
>TRBV9
ASSVGGTHHEQF
>TRBV6-1
ASRPSSRTNTQY
>TRBV7-2
ASSNPTADTQY
>TRBV6-7
ASKTDQRLNQPQH
>TRBV20-1
SARDQRAADTQY
>TRBV6-5
ASSYSTSGRASGEQY
>TRBV9
ASSGGTGPSYNEQF
>TRBV2
ASSPTRETQY
>TRBV12-3/TRBV12-4
ASSPIRRGQYEQY
>TRBV29-1
SVDPGGGSDEQY
>TRBV20-1
SASLESVTDTQY
>TRBV7-9
ASSLDRLNEQF
>TRBV6-2/TRBV6-3
ASWHIAGRSYEQY
>TRBV2
ASREQGSNTGELF